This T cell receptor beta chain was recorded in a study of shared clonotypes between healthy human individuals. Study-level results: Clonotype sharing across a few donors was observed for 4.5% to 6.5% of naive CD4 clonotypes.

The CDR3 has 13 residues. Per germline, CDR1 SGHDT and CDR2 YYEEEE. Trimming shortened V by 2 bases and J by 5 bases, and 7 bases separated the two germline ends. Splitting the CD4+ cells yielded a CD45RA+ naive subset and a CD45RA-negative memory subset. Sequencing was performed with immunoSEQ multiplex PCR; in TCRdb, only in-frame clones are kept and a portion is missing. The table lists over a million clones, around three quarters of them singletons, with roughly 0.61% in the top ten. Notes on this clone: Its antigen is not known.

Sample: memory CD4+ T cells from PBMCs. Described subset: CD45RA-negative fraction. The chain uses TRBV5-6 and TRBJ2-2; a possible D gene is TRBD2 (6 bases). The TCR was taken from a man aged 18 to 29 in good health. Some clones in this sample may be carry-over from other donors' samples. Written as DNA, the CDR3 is TGTGCCAGCAGCTTCGCGGGGACCGGGGAGCTGTTTTTT. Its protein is CASSFAGTGELFF.